This paragraph covers one T cell receptor beta chain sequence. The antigen this receptor binds is unknown. Within one base of it there is no much larger clone, and no base qualities were kept. This specimen belongs to a study of T-cell memory formation after mild COVID-19 (dated by TCRdb to the early 2020s). Context from the whole study: TCR sequence clusters from the two donors were largely donor specific. T-cell clones expanding and contracting after mild COVID-19 in a couple of donors were tracked by longitudinal TCRalpha and TCRbeta repertoire sequencing. The cohort was made up of two young adult volunteers, one female and one male, who were previously healthy.

This sample was sequenced with an Illumina NovaSeq 6000. TCRalpha and TCRbeta cDNA libraries were built by 5'RACE with constant-segment primers, adding sample barcodes and unique molecular identifiers. RNA was extracted from every sample with Trizol reagent. Library amplification was performed in two PCR steps, and a second sample barcode and Illumina TruSeq adapters were introduced in the second step. Sequencing of the libraries was done on an Illumina NovaSeq, producing 2 x 150 bp paired-end reads. The study's processing was this. The reads were demultiplexed and collapsed into UMI-guided consensus sequences using migec v1.2.7. Using mixcr v2.1.11, UMI consensuses were aligned to TRA and TRB V and J templates and then assembled into clonotypes. A clonotype was counted as expanded or contracted only when both edgeR and NoisET called the clonotype significant, with the noise models trained on biological replicates. For edgeR calls, the thresholds were a false discovery rate-adjusted p below 0.01 and a log2 fold-change of 1. As an exploratory analysis of dynamics, max-normalized trajectories of the 1000 most abundant clonotypes were examined with PCA combined with hierarchical clustering. Separately sequenced CD4+ and CD8+ repertoires were used to assign the CD4 or CD8 phenotype of responding clones. TCRdb reran the public reads through fastp at Q25 and MiXCR, keeping productive beta chains. Rows matching on CDR3 protein sequence are summarized as one entry with the most common DNA and genes. The V and J calls and clone size are TCRdb's, not the authors'. In this sample the table shows a few hundred thousand distinct CDR3 sequences, roughly 15% of which occur a single time. The ten largest account for under 25% of the sample.

The paper's findings and limits, for the study overall: The second-wave clones that peaked on day 37 were not confirmed to be SARS-CoV-2 specific. Only two mild cases were covered by the study, and larger cohorts that include severe cases with pre-infection samples were considered necessary. Contracting CD4+ clones turned up mainly in the CM and EM memory subsets, whereas EMRA was where CD8+ clones were enriched. Clones that contracted from day 15 to 85 showed balanced CD4/CD8 phenotypes, whereas a second wave of clones that expanded from day 15 to 37 leaned towards CD4+. Some responding clones were found in pre-infection memory, which suggests that pre-existing cross-reactive memory T cells took part in the SARS-CoV-2 response.

Ficoll-Paque density gradient centrifugation was used to isolate PBMCs. Sequenced sample: PBMCs or a T cell subset sorted from them (not recorded which). The sequence came from a man between 18 and 35 years old who had mild COVID-19 (a few samples of this study predate the infection). The sample titles of this study are shuffled in the database, so cell type and time point are left out; the donor was told from shared clones.

The nucleotide sequence is TGTGCCAGCAGTTACTCGTGGCCGGGACTAGTTTCCCCATTGAGCTCCTACAATGAGCAGTTCTTC. It is translated as CASSYSWPGLVSPLSSYNEQFF. The chain joins TRBV6-2 or TRBV6-3 to TRBJ2-1; 8 junctional bases match TRBD2. According to the germline V gene, CDR1 reads MNHEY and CDR2 reads SVGEGT. Here V drops 0 bases and J drops 0 bases, and the junction holds 19 bases not matched to any gene. There are 22 amino acids in the CDR3, from cysteine to phenylalanine inclusive. Only the CDR3 DNA stays, 66 bases, in frame from base 1.